This is a list of T cell receptor beta chains from one sample in a study of cytomegalovirus exposure and HLA in healthy donors. Libraries were prepared by immunoSEQ multiplex PCR; TCRdb keeps only in-frame clonotypes and omits some of them. The repertoire consists of about 130,000 clones, with 64% occurring once and the leading ten covering less than 3%. Sequenced input: PBMCs. The receptor set was obtained from a woman between 40 and 50 years old in good health and CMV-seronegative. The CDR3 runs from the conserved cysteine through the conserved F or W. The D gene is left open where the match is weak. Some rows have no size entry. The others give once, few or many, or a class for an expanded clone.

j_call d_call v_call clone_size cdr3_nt cdr3_aa
TRBJ1-1 TRBD1 TRBV6-6 - TGTGCCAGCAGTTCTCCCCGTAGGGGGCTGAACACTGAAGCTTTCTTT CASSSPRRGLNTEAFF
TRBJ1-1 - TRBV6-1 - TGTGCCAGCAGTGAATTATCGAGGAACACTGAAGCTTTCTTT CASSELSRNTEAFF
TRBJ2-1 TRBD2 TRBV5-1 - TGCGCCAGCAGCCCGAGGGTAGCGGGGGGATCCAACAATGAGCAGTTCTTC CASSPRVAGGSNNEQFF
TRBJ1-2 - TRBV2 - TGTGCCAGCAGTGAAGAGCCTTTTAACTATGGCTACACCTTC CASSEEPFNYGYTF
TRBJ1-4 TRBD1 TRBV28 - TGTGCCAGCCTCGACGACAGGGGGAATGAAAAACTGTTTTTT CASLDDRGNEKLFF
TRBJ1-5 - TRBV5-1 few TGCGCCAGCAGCCCAAACTCCGAAGCCGGTCAGCCCCAGCATTTT CASSPNSEAGQPQHF
TRBJ2-7 TRBD2 TRBV30 few TGTGCCTGGGGGGGGGCCTACGAGCAGTACTTC CAWGGAYEQYF
TRBJ1-5 - TRBV10-1 - TGCGCCAGCAGCGAGTCCGGTCAGCCCCAGCATTTT CASSESGQPQHF
TRBJ1-2 TRBD1 TRBV6-5 - TGTGCCAGCCGGCAACGACAGGGCTATGGCTACACCTTC CASRQRQGYGYTF
TRBJ1-1 - TRBV5-4 - TGTGCCAGCAGCTTGGCAGGGAACACTGAAGCTTTCTTT CASSLAGNTEAFF
TRBJ2-2 - TRBV18 - TGTGCCAGCTTCTTCGACAGAAACACCGGGGAGCTGTTTTTT CASFFDRNTGELFF
TRBJ1-1 - TRBV30 once TGTGCCTGGGGGCAGGACTCCCCTTCGATGGCTTTCTTT CAWGQDSPSMAFF
TRBJ2-3 - TRBV29-1 once TGCAGCGTTGCAGGCAGCACAGATACGCAGTATTTT CSVAGSTDTQYF
TRBJ1-1 TRBD1 TRBV6-6 - TGTGCCAGCAGTTCACCGGGACAGGGATGGACTGAAGCTTTCTTT CASSSPGQGWTEAFF
TRBJ2-5 TRBD2 TRBV9 - TGTGCCAGCAGCGTAGCGGTAGCGGGAAGGCAAGAGACCCAGTACTTC CASSVAVAGRQETQYF
TRBJ1-5 - TRBV6-1 - TGTGCCAGCTGGGAGGGCCAGCCCCAGCATTTT CASWEGQPQHF
TRBJ2-2 - TRBV5-1 - TGCGCCAGCAGCTTGTACAGGGCAACGGACGGAAGGGAGCTGTTTTTT CASSLYRATDGRELFF
TRBJ1-5 - TRBV6-5 few TGTGCCAGCAGTCCTCTAGGGGTTCAGCCCCAGCATTTT CASSPLGVQPQHF
TRBJ1-1 - TRBV6-6 once TGTGCCAGCAGCCCGCTCTGGGGCAAAAACACTGAAGCTTTCTTT CASSPLWGKNTEAFF
TRBJ1-1 - TRBV28 once TGTGCCAGCTCGATTAGCACCTGGACTGAAGCTTTCTTT CASSISTWTEAFF
TRBJ2-1 TRBD1 TRBV28 few TGTGCCAGCAGCTTGATCCGCCGGACAGGGCACGAGCAGTTCTTC CASSLIRRTGHEQFF
TRBJ2-6 TRBD1 TRBV28 - TGTGCCAGCAGTTCGGACAGGGGGCCAGGGGCCAACGTCCTGACTTTC CASSSDRGPGANVLTF
TRBJ2-5 TRBD1 TRBV10-1 - TGCGCCAGCAGTGAGTCCGGCGCAGGGGGATATCTGGAGACCCAGTACTTC CASSESGAGGYLETQYF
TRBJ2-1 TRBD2 TRBV11-2 - TGTGCCAGCAGCTTAGGGGCGGGGGGGAATAAAAACAATGAGCAGTTCTTC CASSLGAGGNKNNEQFF
TRBJ2-1 TRBD1 TRBV4-2 - TGTGCCAGCAGCCAAGGAGGACAGGTATACAATGAGCAGTTCTTC CASSQGGQVYNEQFF
TRBJ2-5 TRBD1 TRBV5-4 - TGTGCCAGCATGAGGAGGGGACAGGGGGGCTTTGAGACCCAGTACTTC CASMRRGQGGFETQYF
TRBJ1-1 - TRBV28 - TGTGCCAGCAGTCTCCGCACCGTCGCGAAAGCTTTCTTT CASSLRTVAKAFF
TRBJ1-4 - TRBV19 few TGTGCCAGTAGTACGAGGATTTGGGAAAAACTGTTTTTT CASSTRIWEKLFF
TRBJ1-5 TRBD1 TRBV10-3 - TGTGCCATCAGTCCGCACGGACAGGTGGGAAATCAGCCCCAGCATTTT CAISPHGQVGNQPQHF
TRBJ1-2 - TRBV28 - TGTGCCGGCAACCTTTTGAGGAACTATGGCTACACCTTC CAGNLLRNYGYTF
TRBJ1-4 - TRBV2 - TGTGCCAGTCTCAGGGCAACTAATGAAAAACTGTTTTTT CASLRATNEKLFF
TRBJ1-1 - TRBV5-6 - TGTGCCAGCACTCTCGGTGGGGGCCGATACACTGAAGCTTTCTTT CASTLGGGRYTEAFF
TRBJ2-5 - TRBV6-5 - TGTGCCAGCAGCTACGACGGGGAGACCCAGTACTTC CASSYDGETQYF
TRBJ1-1 TRBD1 TRBV10-3 - TGTGCCATCAGGGGGACAGTGAACACTGAAGCTTTCTTT CAIRGTVNTEAFF
TRBJ1-1 - TRBV5-4 - TGTGCCAGCAGCCCGGACAGTGGTCCCACTGAAGCTTTCTTT CASSPDSGPTEAFF
TRBJ2-7 TRBD1 TRBV19 few TGTGCCAGTAGTACCCGACAGGGTTCCTACGAGCAGTACTTC CASSTRQGSYEQYF
TRBJ2-3 - TRBV11-2 few TGTGCCAGCAGCTCGGGGGGCGCTAGCACAGATACGCAGTATTTT CASSSGGASTDTQYF
TRBJ1-4 - TRBV30 few TGTGCCTGGAGTGCTCGTCGCCCAGGGATAACTAATGAAAAACTGTTTTTT CAWSARRPGITNEKLFF
TRBJ1-5 - TRBV4-2 - TGTGCCAGCAGCCAAGTCGAGGGGCCCCAGCATTTT CASSQVEGPQHF
TRBJ1-1 - TRBV5-6 few TGTGCCAGCAGCTTGTGGGGGGCTCGGGGGGGGAGCACTGAAGCTTTCTTT CASSLWGARGGSTEAFF
TRBJ2-7 - TRBV7-2 few TGTGCCAGCAGCTTAGGTCCTTCCTACGAGCAGTACTTC CASSLGPSYEQYF
TRBJ1-6 - TRBV2 - TGTGCCAGCAGGCCGGGACAATCAAATTCACCCCTCCACTTT CASRPGQSNSPLHF
TRBJ1-2 - TRBV5-8 - TGTGCCAGCAGCCCCAGGGAGGGTCCGGACTATGGCTACACCTTC CASSPREGPDYGYTF
TRBJ1-6 - TRBV18 few TGTGCCAGCTCCCCGGGGAGAAATAATTCACCCCTCCACTTT CASSPGRNNSPLHF
TRBJ2-2 TRBD2 TRBV27 - TGTGCCAGCAGTTTCCGCGGACTAGCAGGGGAGCTGTTTTTT CASSFRGLAGELFF
TRBJ2-2 TRBD1 TRBV5-6 - TGTGCCAGCAGCCAAATGGGACAGGGCGTCACCGGGGAGCTGTTTTTT CASSQMGQGVTGELFF
TRBJ1-1 - TRBV10-2 - TGCGCCTCCTTAGCGGGGAGGGGCACTGAAGCTTTCTTT CASLAGRGTEAFF
TRBJ1-1 TRBD1 TRBV11-2 few TGTGCCAGCAGCGCTCGACAGGGTTCGTCGCCGAACACTGAAGCTTTCTTT CASSARQGSSPNTEAFF
TRBJ2-5 - TRBV5-6 - TGTGCCAGCAGCCCTCCACCGGGACTTATGGAGACCCAGTACTTC CASSPPPGLMETQYF
TRBJ2-7 - TRBV7-9 - TGTGCCAGCAGCTCCTACGATGACTACGAGCAGTACTTC CASSSYDDYEQYF
TRBJ1-1 TRBD1 TRBV7-2 - TGTGCCAGCAGCCCAACAAGGGGGCCGGTGAACACTGAAGCTTTCTTT CASSPTRGPVNTEAFF
TRBJ2-6 - TRBV30 - TGTGCCTGGAGCAGGCTCAGGGGATCTGGGGCCAACGTCCTGACTTTC CAWSRLRGSGANVLTF
TRBJ1-4 - TRBV6-6 - TGTGCCAGCAGGTCAGGGTATGAAAAACTGTTTTTT CASRSGYEKLFF